These 14 T cell receptor beta chains were sequenced from one sample in a study of early T cells in non-severe SARS-CoV-2 infection (TCRdb year 2021). Preparation of the library involved 5' RACE. Sequencing relied on a NextSeq 500. TCRdb passed the public sequencing reads through fastp at Q25 and MiXCR, retaining productive beta sequences. Each entry is one CDR3 protein sequence, shown with its most common DNA and genes. Here the sample has 30,000 or so distinct CDR3 sequences; around 5% occur a single time. The top ten clonotypes cover around 6% of the sample. Specimen: whole blood. These receptors all stem from an adult who was a healthcare worker with PCR-confirmed SARS-CoV-2 infection or an uninfected control (not recorded which).

This clonotype was observed at least ten times. The V call is TRBV7-3, the J call TRBJ2-1, with D tentatively TRBD1 or TRBD2 (5 bases each). CDR1 is SGHTA and CDR2 is FQGTGA in the germline V gene. Trimming took off 3 bases at V and 9 bases at J, with 12 bases between the two ends. This CDR3 spans 13 amino acids. The CDR3 loop reads CASSLRRDGEQFF. CDR3 nucleotide sequence: TGTGCCAGCAGCTTGAGAAGGGACGGTGAGCAGTTCTTC.

This clonotype was seen only a few times. The J gene is TRBJ2-7, the V gene TRBV4-2; unclear D gene. In germline, CDR1 is LGHNA, CDR2 YNFKEQ. V was shortened by 3 bases and J by 0 bases, with 3 bases between the two germline ends. The CDR3 runs to 12 residues. CDR3 bases: TGTGCCAGCAGCCACGGCTCCTACGAGCAGTACTTC. Translated: CASSHGSYEQYF.

The V call is TRBV7-6, the J call TRBJ2-3, with D unresolved. The length of the CDR3 is 15 residues. Germline CDR1 is SGHVS and CDR2 is FNYEAQ. V shed 0 bases and J shed 0 bases, with 7 bases lying between them. The CDR3 loop reads CASSLAFVSTDTQYF. The CDR3 DNA follows: TGTGCCAGCAGCTTAGCGTTTGTTAGCACAGATACGCAGTATTTT.

This clonotype was observed a handful of times. J is TRBJ2-3 and V is TRBV28; D ambiguous. Trimming removed 6 bases from V and 2 bases from J, with 9 bases in between. Germline CDR1 MDHEN, CDR2 SYDVKM. The CDR3 covers 13 residues. CDR3 protein: CASSTRTTDTQYF. CDR3 sequence (DNA): TGTGCCAGCAGCACACGGACCACAGATACGCAGTATTTT.

This clonotype was seen repeatedly, ten times or more. The rearrangement links TRBV10-2 to TRBJ2-5; no clear D. V was pared by 0 bases and J by 7 bases, with 9 bases between. This CDR3 spans 13 amino acids. The germline CDR1 and CDR2 sequences are WSHSY and SAAADI. CDR3 residues: CASSESTPPTQYF. CDR3 sequence (DNA): TGCGCCAGCAGTGAGTCGACGCCCCCGACCCAGTACTTC.

This clonotype has at least ten counts. This rearrangement joins TRBV7-8 to TRBJ1-1, with a possible D match to TRBD1 (5 bases). Trimming removed 0 bases at V and 0 bases at J, with 20 bases between. The CDR3 has 19 residues. Germline CDR1 SGHVS, CDR2 FQNEAQ. The CDR3 nucleotides read TGTGCCAGCAGCTTAGCTAAGGCCGGGGGGAAAGGGATGAACACTGAAGCTTTCTTT. It codes for CASSLAKAGGKGMNTEAFF.

The V gene is TRBV12-3 or TRBV12-4, the J gene TRBJ2-2, with D possibly being TRBD1 (6 bases). The CDR3 sequence is 14 residues long. Trimming shortened V by 5 bases and J by 1 base, and 8 bases separated the two germline ends. The CDR3 DNA sequence: TGTGCCAGCAGTAGGACAGAGAACACCGGGGAGCTGTTTTTT. This sequence encodes CASSRTENTGELFF.

This clonotype was recorded many times. The chain is built from TRBV18 and TRBJ2-7, with 15 nucleotides matching TRBD2. This CDR3 is 14 amino acids long. V lost 4 bases, J lost 7 bases, and 2 bases stayed unmatched. Germline CDR1 KGHSH, CDR2 LQKENI. This CDR3 reads CASSQGLAGGEQYF. DNA of the CDR3: TGTGCCAGCTCACAAGGACTAGCGGGAGGGGAGCAGTACTTC. The whole variable domain, filled in from reference TRBV18 and TRBJ2-7, reads NAGVMQNPRHLVRRRGQEARLRCSPMKGHSHVYWYRQLPEEGLKFMVYLQKENIIDESGMPKERFSAEFPKEGPSILRIQQVVRGDSAAYFCASSQGLAGGEQYFGPGTRLTVT.

This clonotype was recorded many times. The chain couples TRBV29-1 to TRBJ2-5; TRBD1 is a possible D gene (5 bases). Trimming cost V 0 bases and J 5 bases, with 13 bases left between them. From germline, CDR1 is SQVTM and CDR2 ANQGSEA. The CDR3 covers 14 residues. DNA of the CDR3: TGCAGCGTTGAAGATCCGCAGGGCCCGGAGACCCAGTACTTC. It yields the protein CSVEDPQGPETQYF.

Many counts were recorded for this clonotype. The chain is built from TRBV29-1 and TRBJ2-5, with 11 bases that match TRBD1. Germline lookup yields CDR1 SQVTM and CDR2 ANQGSEA. This CDR3 comprises 13 residues. V dropped 6 bases and J dropped 5; count of bases not matched to a gene: 5. The DNA of the CDR3 is TGCAGCGTGAGGACAGGGGGCTTGGAGACCCAGTACTTC. Translated: CSVRTGGLETQYF.

The chain employs TRBV20-1 and TRBJ2-6; D unclear. V was pared by 5 bases and J by 0 bases, with 14 bases between. Per the germline V gene, CDR1 is DFQATT and CDR2 is SNEGSKA (reference sequence). This CDR3 spans 16 amino acids. The CDR3 nucleotides are TGCAGTGCTCAAAACTTCGCAGCCTCTGGGGCCAACGTCCTGACTTTC. It encodes CSAQNFAASGANVLTF.

At least ten counts were recorded for this clonotype. This chain uses TRBV2 with TRBJ2-7; D may be TRBD2 (5 bases). Germline V gene lookup returns CDR1 SNHLY and CDR2 FYNNEI. The V and J ends lost 8 bases and 2 bases respectively, with 10 bases between them. The CDR3 contains 12 residues. The chain's CDR3 is CASEGLPYEQYF. CDR3 coding DNA: TGTGCCAGCGAGGGTCTCCCCTACGAGCAGTACTTC. Full variable domain (rest looked up from reference TRBV2 and TRBJ2-7): EPEVTQTPSHQVTQMGQEVILRCVPISNHLYFYWYRQILGQKVEFLVSFYNNEISEKSEIFDDQFSVERPDGSNFTLKIRSTKLEDSAMYFCASEGLPYEQYFGPGTRLTVT.

CDR3 DNA sequence: TGTGCCAGCTCACGGGACAGGGGAAACTCGGCTGGGGCCAACGTCCTGACTTTC. It is translated as CASSRDRGNSAGANVLTF. This rearrangement joins TRBV18 to TRBJ2-6; 10 nucleotides match TRBD1. CDR3 length: 18 amino acids. Per the germline V gene, CDR1 is KGHSH and CDR2 is LQKENI. V shed 4 bases and J 2 bases; nucleotides not matched to a gene: 8.

By its share, this clonotype is medium-sized (0.01 to 0.1%). The chain joins TRBV29-1 to TRBJ2-7; perhaps TRBD1 as D (5 bases). The CDR3 runs 13 residues. Looked up from germline, CDR1 is SQVTM and CDR2 is ANQGSEA. Trimming pared 6 bases from V and 2 bases from J, leaving 14 bases between. This CDR3 is CSVATVLTYEQYF. CDR3 DNA: TGCAGCGTCGCGACAGTCCTCACCTACGAGCAGTACTTC.